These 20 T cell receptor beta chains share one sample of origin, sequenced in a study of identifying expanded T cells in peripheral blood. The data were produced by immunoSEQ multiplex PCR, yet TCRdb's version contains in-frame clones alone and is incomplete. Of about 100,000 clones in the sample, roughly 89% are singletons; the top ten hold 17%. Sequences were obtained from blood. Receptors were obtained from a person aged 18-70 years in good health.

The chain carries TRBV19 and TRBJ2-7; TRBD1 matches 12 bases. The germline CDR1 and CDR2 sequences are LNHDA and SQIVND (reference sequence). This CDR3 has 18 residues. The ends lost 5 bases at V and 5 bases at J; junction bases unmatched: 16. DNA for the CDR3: TGTGCCAGTAGTCGATCCCTCCCGGGACAGGGGGCGAGGGACGAGCAGTACTTC. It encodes CASSRSLPGQGARDEQYF.

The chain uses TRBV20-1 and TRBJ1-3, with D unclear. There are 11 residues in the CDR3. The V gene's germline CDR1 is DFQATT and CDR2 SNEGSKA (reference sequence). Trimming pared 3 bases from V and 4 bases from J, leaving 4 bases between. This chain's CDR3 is CSARGGNTIYF. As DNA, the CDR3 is TGCAGTGCTAGGGGCGGAAACACCATATATTTT.

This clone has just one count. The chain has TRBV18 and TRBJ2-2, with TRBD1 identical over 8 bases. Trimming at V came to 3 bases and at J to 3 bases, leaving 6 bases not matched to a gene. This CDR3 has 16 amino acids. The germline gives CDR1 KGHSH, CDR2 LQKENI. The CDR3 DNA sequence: TGTGCCAGCTCACCGAACAGGGGGGAGGACACCGGGGAGCTGTTTTTT. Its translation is CASSPNRGEDTGELFF.

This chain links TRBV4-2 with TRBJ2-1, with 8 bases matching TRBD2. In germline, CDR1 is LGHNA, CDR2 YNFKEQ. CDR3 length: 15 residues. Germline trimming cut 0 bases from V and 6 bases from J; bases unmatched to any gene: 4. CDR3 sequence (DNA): TGTGCCAGCAGCCAAGATCGGGGGGGGCCCAATGAGCAGTTCTTC. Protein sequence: CASSQDRGGPNEQFF.

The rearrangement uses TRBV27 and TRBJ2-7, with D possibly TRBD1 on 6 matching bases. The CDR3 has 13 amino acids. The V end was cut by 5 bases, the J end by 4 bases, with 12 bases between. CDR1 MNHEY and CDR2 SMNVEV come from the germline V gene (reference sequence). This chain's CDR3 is CASSPGQRYEQYF. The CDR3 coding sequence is TGTGCCAGCAGTCCCGGACAGAGATACGAGCAGTACTTC.

The CDR3 DNA reads as TGTGCCAGCAGTGTGGGACAACCCCAGCCCCAGCATTTT. Translated, it gives CASSVGQPQPQHF. V is TRBV6-1 and J is TRBJ1-5, with D perhaps TRBD1 (6 bases). This CDR3 contains 13 residues. Germline CDR1 reads MNHNS; CDR2 reads SASEGT. Trimming shortened V by 4 bases and J by 7 bases, and 11 bases separated the two germline ends.

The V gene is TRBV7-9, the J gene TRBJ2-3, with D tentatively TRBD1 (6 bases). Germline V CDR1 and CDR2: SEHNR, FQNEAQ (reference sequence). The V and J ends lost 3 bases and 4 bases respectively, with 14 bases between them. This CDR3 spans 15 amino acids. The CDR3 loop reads CASSFRQGNADTQYF. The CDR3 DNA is TGTGCCAGCAGCTTTCGTCAGGGGAACGCAGATACGCAGTATTTT.

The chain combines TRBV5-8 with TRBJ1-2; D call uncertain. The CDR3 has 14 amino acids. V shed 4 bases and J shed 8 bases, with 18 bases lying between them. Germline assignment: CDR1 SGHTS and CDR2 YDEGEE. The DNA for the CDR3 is TGTGCCAGCAGCCCCGGACCGGGTCATCGAGGCTACACCTTC. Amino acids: CASSPGPGHRGYTF. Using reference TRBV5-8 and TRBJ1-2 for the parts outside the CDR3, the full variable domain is EAGVTQSPTHLIKTRGQQATLRCSPISGHTSVYWYQQALGLGLQFLLWYDEGEERNRGNFPPRFSGRQFPNYSSELNVNALELEDSALYLCASSPGPGHRGYTFGSGTRLTVV.

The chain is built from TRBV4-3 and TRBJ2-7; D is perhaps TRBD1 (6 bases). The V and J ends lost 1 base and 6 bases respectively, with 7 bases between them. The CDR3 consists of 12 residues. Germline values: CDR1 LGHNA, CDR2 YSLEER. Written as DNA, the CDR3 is TGCGCCAGCAGCCAAGGGGGGCGCGAGCAGTACTTC. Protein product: CASSQGGREQYF.

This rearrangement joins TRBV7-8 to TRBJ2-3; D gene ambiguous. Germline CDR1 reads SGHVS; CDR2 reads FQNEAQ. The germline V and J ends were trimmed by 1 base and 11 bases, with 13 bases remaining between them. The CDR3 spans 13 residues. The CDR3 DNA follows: TGTGCCAGCAGCTTAGGGGCCCCTTCTCAGCAGTATTTT. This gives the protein CASSLGAPSQQYF.

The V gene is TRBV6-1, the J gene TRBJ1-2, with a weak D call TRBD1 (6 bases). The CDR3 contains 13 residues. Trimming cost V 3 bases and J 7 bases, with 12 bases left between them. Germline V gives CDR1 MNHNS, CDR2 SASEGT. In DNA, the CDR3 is TGTGCCAGCAGTGACGGACAGTCTCGTGGCTACACCTTC. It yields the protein CASSDGQSRGYTF.

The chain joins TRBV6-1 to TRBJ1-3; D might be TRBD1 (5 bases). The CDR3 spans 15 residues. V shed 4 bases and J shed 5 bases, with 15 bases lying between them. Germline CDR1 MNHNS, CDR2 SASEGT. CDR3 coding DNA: TGTGCCAGCAGTGTGGGCCAGGGTGAGAGAAACACCATATATTTT. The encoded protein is CASSVGQGERNTIYF.

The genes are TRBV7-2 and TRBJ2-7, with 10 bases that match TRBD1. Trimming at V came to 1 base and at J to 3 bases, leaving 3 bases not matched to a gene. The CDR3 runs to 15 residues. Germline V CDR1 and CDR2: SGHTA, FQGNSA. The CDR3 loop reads CASSLGQGAFYEQYF. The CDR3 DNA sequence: TGTGCCAGCAGCTTAGGACAGGGGGCGTTCTACGAGCAGTACTTC.

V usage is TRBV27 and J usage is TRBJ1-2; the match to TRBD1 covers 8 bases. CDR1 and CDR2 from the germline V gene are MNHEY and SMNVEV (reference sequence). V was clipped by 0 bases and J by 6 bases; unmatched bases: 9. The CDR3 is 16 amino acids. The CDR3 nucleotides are TGTGCCAGCAGTTTATCCTGGACAGGGAAGAAGGATGGCTACACCTTC. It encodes CASSLSWTGKKDGYTF.

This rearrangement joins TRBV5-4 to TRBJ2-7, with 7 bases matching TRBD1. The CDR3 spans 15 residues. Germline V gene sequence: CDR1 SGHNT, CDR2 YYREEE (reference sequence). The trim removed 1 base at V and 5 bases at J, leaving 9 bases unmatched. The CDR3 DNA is TGTGCCAGCAGCTTGAGGAACAGGGGAAGAAACGAGCAGTACTTC. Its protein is CASSLRNRGRNEQYF.

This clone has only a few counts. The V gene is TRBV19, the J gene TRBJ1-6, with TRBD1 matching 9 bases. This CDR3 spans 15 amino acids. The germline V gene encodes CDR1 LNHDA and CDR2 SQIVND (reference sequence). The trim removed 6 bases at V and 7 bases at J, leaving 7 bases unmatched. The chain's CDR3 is CASRNLDRGNSPLHF. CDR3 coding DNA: TGTGCCAGTAGAAACCTGGACAGGGGCAATTCACCCCTCCACTTT.

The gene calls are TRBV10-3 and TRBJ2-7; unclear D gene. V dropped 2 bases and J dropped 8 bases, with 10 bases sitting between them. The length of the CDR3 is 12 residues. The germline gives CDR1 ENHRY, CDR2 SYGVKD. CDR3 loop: CAISEGQPQQYF. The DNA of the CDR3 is TGTGCCATCAGTGAGGGGCAGCCCCAGCAGTACTTC.

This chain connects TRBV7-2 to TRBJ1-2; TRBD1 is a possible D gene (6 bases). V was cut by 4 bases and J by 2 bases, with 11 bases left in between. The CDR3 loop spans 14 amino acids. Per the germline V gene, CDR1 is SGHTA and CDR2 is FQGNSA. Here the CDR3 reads CASSWKTGNYGYTF. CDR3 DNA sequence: TGTGCCAGCAGCTGGAAAACAGGGAACTATGGCTACACCTTC. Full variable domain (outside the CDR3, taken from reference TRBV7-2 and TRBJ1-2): GAGVSQSPSNKVTEKGKDVELRCDPISGHTALYWYRQSLGQGLEFLIYFQGNSAPDKSGLPSDRFSAERTGGSVSTLTIQRTQQEDSAVYLCASSWKTGNYGYTFGSGTRLTVV.

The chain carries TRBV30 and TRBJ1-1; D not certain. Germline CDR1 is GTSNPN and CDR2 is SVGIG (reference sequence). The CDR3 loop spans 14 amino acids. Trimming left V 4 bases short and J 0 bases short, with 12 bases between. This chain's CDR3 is CAWNGVGMNTEAFF. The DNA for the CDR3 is TGTGCCTGGAACGGGGTGGGGATGAACACTGAAGCTTTCTTT.

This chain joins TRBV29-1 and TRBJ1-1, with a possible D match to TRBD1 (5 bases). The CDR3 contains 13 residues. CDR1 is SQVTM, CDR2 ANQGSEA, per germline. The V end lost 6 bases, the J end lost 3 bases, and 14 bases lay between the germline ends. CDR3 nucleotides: TGCAGCGTGGGGGTCAGGTCGGACACTGAAGCTTTCTTT. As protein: CSVGVRSDTEAFF.